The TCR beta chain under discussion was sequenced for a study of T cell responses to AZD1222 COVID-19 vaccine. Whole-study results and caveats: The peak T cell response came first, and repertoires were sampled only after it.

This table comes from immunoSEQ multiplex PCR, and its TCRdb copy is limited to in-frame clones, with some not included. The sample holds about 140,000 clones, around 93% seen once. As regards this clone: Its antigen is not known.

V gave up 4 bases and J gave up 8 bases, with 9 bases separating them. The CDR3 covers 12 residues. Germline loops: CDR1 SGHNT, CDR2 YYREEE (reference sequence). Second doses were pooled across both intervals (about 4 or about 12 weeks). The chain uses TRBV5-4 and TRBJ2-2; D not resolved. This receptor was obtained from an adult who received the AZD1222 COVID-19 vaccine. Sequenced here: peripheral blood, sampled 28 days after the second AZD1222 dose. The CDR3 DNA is TGTGCCAGCAGCATAGATATGGGGGAGCTGTTTTTT. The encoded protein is CASSIDMGELFF.